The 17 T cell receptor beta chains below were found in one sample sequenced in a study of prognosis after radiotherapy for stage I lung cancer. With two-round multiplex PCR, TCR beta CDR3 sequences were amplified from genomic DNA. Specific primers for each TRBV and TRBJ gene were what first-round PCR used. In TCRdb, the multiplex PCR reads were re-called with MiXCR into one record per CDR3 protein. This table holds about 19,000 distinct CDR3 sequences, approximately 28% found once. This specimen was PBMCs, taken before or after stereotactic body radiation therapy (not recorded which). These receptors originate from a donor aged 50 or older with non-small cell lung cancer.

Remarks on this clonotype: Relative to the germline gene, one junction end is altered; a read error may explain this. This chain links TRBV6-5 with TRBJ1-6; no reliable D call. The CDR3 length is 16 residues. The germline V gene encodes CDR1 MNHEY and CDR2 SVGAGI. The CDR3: CASSYSLGVNNSPLHF. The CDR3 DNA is TGTGCTAGCAGTTACTCGCTGGGCGTCAATAATTCACCCCTCCACTTT.

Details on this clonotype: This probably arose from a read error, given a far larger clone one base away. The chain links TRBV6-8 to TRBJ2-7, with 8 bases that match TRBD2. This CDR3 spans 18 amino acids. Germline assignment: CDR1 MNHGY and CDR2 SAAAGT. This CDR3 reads CPSSYPQNLAGGIYEQYF. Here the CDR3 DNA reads TGTCCCAGCAGTTACCCCCAAAATCTAGCGGGTGGAATCTACGAGCAGTACTTC.

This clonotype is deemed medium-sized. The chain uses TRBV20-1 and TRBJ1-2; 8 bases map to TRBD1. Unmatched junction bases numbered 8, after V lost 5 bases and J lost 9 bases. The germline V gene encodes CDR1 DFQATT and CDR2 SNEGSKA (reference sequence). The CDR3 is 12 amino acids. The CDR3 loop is CSAGSGGSSYTF. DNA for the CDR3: TGCAGTGCTGGATCAGGGGGCTCTAGCTACACCTTC.

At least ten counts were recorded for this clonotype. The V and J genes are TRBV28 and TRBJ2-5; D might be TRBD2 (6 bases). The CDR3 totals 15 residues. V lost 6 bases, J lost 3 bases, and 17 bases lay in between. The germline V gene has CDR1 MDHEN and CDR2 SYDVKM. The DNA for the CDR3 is TGTGCCAGCAGGGTGGGAGGAAGGATGAAAGAGACCCAGTACTTC. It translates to CASRVGGRMKETQYF. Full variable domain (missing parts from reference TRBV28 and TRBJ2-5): DVKVTQSSRYLVKRTGEKVFLECVQDMDHENMFWYRQDPGLGLRLIYFSYDVKMKEKGDIPEGYSVSREKKERFSLILESASTNQTSMYLCASRVGGRMKETQYFGPGTRLLVL.

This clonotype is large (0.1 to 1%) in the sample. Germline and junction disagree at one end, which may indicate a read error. The CDR3 spells CASSQDSWEEGTDTQYF. The CDR3 region has the DNA TGCGCCAGCAGCCAAGATTCGTGGGAGGAGGGCACAGATACGCAGTATTTT. The chain employs TRBV4-2 and TRBJ2-3; a possible D gene is TRBD2 (6 bases). Germline CDR1 reads LGHNA; CDR2 reads YNFKEQ. There are 17 residues in the CDR3.

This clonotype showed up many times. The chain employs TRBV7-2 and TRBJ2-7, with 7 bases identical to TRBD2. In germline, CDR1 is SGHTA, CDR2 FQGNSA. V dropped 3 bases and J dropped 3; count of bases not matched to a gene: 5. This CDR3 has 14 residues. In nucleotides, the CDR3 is TGTGCCAGCAGCTTCCCGGGAGGACACTACGAGCAGTACTTC. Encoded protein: CASSFPGGHYEQYF.

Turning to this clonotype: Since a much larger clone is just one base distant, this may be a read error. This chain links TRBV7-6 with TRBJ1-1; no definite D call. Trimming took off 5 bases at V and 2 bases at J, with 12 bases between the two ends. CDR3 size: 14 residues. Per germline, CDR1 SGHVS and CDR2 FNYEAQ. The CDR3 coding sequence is TGTGCCAGCAGCGCCGTCATGGTAAACACTGAAGCTTTCTTT. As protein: CASSAVMVNTEAFF.

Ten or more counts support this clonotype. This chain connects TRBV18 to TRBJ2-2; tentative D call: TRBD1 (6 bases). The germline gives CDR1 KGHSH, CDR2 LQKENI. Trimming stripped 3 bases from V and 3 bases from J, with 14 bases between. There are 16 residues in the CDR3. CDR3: CASSPTLGADTGELFF. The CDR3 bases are TGTGCCAGCTCACCGACTCTGGGGGCGGACACCGGGGAGCTGTTTTTT. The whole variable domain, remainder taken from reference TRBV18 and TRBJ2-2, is NAGVMQNPRHLVRRRGQEARLRCSPMKGHSHVYWYRQLPEEGLKFMVYLQKENIIDESGMPKERFSAEFPKEGPSILRIQQVVRGDSAAYFCASSPTLGADTGELFFGEGSRLTVL.

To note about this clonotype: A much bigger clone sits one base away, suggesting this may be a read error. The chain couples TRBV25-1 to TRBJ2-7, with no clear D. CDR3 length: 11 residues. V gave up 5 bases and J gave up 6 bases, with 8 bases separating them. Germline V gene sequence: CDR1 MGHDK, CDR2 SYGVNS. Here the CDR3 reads CASSRAGEQYF. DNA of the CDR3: TGTGCCAGCAGTCGCGCTGGCGAGCAGTACTTC.

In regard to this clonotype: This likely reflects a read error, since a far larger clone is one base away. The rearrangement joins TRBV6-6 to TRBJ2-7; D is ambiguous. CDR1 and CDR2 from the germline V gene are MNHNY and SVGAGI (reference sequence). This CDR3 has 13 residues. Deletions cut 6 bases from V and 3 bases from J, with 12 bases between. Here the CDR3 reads CASSTTTNYEQYF. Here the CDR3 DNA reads TGTGCCAGCAGCACCACCACAAACTACGAGCAGTACTTC.

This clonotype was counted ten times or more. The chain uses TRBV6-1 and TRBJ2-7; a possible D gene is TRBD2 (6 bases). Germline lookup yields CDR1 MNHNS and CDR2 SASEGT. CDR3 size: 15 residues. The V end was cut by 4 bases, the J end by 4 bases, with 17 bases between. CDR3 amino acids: CASSAGGTALYEQYF. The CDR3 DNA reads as TGTGCCAGCAGTGCCGGTGGGACTGCGCTATACGAGCAGTACTTC.

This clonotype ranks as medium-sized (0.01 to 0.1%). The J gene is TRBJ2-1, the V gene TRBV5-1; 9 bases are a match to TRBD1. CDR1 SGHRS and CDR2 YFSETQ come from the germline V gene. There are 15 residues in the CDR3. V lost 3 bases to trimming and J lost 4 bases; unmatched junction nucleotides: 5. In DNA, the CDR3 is TGCGCCAGCAGCTCAACAGGGGGCCTTTACAATGAGCAGTTCTTC. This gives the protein CASSSTGGLYNEQFF.

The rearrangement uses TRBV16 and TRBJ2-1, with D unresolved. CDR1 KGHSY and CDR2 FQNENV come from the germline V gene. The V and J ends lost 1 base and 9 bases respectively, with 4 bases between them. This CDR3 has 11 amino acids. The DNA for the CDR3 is TGTGCCAGCAGCCAATGGAGTGAGCAGTTCTTC. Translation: CASSQWSEQFF.

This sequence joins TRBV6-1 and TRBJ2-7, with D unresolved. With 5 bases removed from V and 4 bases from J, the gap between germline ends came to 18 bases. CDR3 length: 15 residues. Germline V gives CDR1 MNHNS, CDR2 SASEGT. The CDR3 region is CASSPEFASSYEQYF. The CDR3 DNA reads TGTGCCAGCAGTCCTGAGTTCGCGAGCTCATACGAGCAGTACTTC.

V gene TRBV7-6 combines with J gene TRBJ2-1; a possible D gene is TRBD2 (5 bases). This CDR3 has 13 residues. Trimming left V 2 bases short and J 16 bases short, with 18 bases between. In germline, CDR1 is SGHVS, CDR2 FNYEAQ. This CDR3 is CASSLHDGGLQFF. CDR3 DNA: TGTGCCAGCAGCTTACACGACGGCGGGTTGCAATTCTTC.

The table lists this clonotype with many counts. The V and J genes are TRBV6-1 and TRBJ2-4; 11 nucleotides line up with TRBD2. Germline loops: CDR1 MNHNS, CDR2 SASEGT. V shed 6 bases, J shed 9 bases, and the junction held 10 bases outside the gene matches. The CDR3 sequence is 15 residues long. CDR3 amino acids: CASSRETSGNGIQYF. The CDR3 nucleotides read TGTGCCAGCAGCCGAGAGACTAGCGGGAATGGCATTCAGTACTTC.

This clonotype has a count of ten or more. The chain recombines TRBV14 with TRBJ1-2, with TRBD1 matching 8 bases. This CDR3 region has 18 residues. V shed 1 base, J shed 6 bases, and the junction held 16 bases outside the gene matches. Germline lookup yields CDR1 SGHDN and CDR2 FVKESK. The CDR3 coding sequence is TGTGCCAGCAGCCAAGCGCGTTCTGGAACGACAGGGGTTAATGGCTACACCTTC. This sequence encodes CASSQARSGTTGVNGYTF. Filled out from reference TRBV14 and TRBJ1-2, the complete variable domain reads EAGVTQFPSHSVIEKGQTVTLRCDPISGHDNLYWYRRVMGKEIKFLLHFVKESKQDESGMPNNRFLAERTGGTYSTLKVQPAELEDSGVYFCASSQARSGTTGVNGYTFGSGTRLTVV.